This is a list of T cell receptor beta chains from one sample in a study of T cell responses to AZD1222 COVID-19 vaccine. Profiling relied on immunoSEQ multiplex PCR, and the TCRdb table lists in-frame clones only, not all of them. The sample has about 190,000 clones, around 92% seen once. The material sequenced was peripheral blood, taken on day 0 of AZD1222 vaccination. The receptors come from an adult in good health. The CDR3 runs from the conserved cysteine through the conserved F or W. The order of the fields is D gene, clone size, J gene, V gene, CDR3 protein, CDR3 DNA. D genes are given only for firm matches. The size entry is marked missing in some rows and otherwise reads once, few, many or a size class.

TRBD1,-,TRBJ2-1,TRBV9,CASSVVAGTGVREQFF,TGTGCCAGCAGCGTAGTTGCTGGGACAGGGGTTCGAGAGCAGTTCTTC
-,-,TRBJ1-2,TRBV6-5,CASSSQQLGYGYTF,TGTGCCAGCAGTTCTCAACAATTGGGGTATGGCTACACCTTC
-,-,TRBJ2-2,TRBV3-1/TRBV3-2,CASSQVGIRAGELFF,TGTGCCAGCAGCCAAGTGGGTATCCGCGCCGGGGAGCTGTTTTTT
TRBD1,-,TRBJ2-7,TRBV10-3,CAISRDRGYEQYF,TGTGCCATCAGCCGGGACAGGGGTTACGAGCAGTACTTC
-,-,TRBJ2-5,TRBV5-4,CASSRAEQETQYF,TGTGCCAGCAGCCGAGCTGAACAAGAGACCCAGTACTTC
-,once,TRBJ1-1,TRBV20-1,CSAKRGTEAFF,TGCAGTGCTAAACGAGGGACTGAAGCTTTCTTT
TRBD1,-,TRBJ1-6,TRBV28,CASTRTGDGSPLHF,TGTGCCAGCACTCGGACAGGGGACGGATCACCCCTCCACTTT
TRBD2,-,TRBJ2-7,TRBV5-1,CASSLVLASGAGGPGEQYF,TGCGCCAGCAGCTTAGTCTTGGCCTCCGGAGCGGGGGGTCCGGGAGAGCAGTACTTC
-,few,TRBJ1-2,TRBV3-1/TRBV3-2,CASSQASGNYGYTF,TGTGCCAGCAGCCAAGCCTCAGGAAACTATGGCTACACCTTC
TRBD1,-,TRBJ1-1,TRBV19,CASSDQHRGLIKNTEAFF,TGTGCCAGTAGTGACCAGCACAGGGGGCTAATCAAGAACACTGAAGCTTTCTTT
-,once,TRBJ2-3,TRBV2,CASSGSGMDTQYF,TGTGCCAGCAGTGGGTCTGGGATGGATACGCAGTATTTT
-,-,TRBJ2-5,TRBV18,CASSPPGIQETQYF,TGTGCCAGCTCACCACCCGGGATTCAAGAGACCCAGTACTTC
-,-,TRBJ1-2,TRBV7-9,CASSRGSSEGYTF,TGTGCCAGCAGCCGCGGTTCGTCAGAGGGCTACACCTTC
-,-,TRBJ1-6,TRBV7-9,CASSLYGGSPLHF,TGTGCCAGCAGCTTGTACGGAGGTTCACCCCTCCACTTT
-,-,TRBJ2-7,TRBV6-5,CASRGGGGEQYF,TGTGCCAGCAGGGGAGGTGGAGGCGAGCAGTACTTC
-,-,TRBJ2-4,TRBV7-2,CASSSTGGGGNIQYF,TGTGCCAGCAGCTCCACAGGGGGAGGGGGTAACATTCAGTACTTC
-,-,TRBJ2-3,TRBV19,CASSSSETDTQYF,TGTGCCAGTAGTTCCTCGGAGACAGATACGCAGTATTTT
-,-,TRBJ1-2,TRBV28,CATTGPWSYGYTF,TGTGCCACCACAGGGCCGTGGAGCTATGGCTACACCTTC
-,-,TRBJ1-5,TRBV6-5,CVTRQANNQPQHF,TGTGTCACAAGACAGGCTAACAATCAGCCCCAGCATTTT
-,-,TRBJ2-7,TRBV20-1,CSASTGTGPREQYF,TGCAGTGCTAGTACCGGGACTGGACCTAGGGAGCAGTACTTC
TRBD2,-,TRBJ2-5,TRBV9,CASSVDGTSMETQYF,TGTGCCAGCAGCGTAGACGGGACTAGCATGGAGACCCAGTACTTC
-,-,TRBJ2-5,TRBV5-1,CASSLVLETIHQETQYF,TGCGCCAGCAGCTTGGTCTTGGAAACCATACACCAAGAGACCCAGTACTTC
-,-,TRBJ1-1,TRBV6-6,CASSYAGVNTEAFF,TGTGCCAGCAGTTACGCAGGCGTGAACACTGAAGCTTTCTTT
TRBD1,-,TRBJ1-1,TRBV11-1,CASSSPSGGRAEAFF,TGTGCCAGCAGTTCGCCTTCAGGGGGTAGGGCTGAAGCTTTCTTT
-,-,TRBJ1-1,TRBV29-1,CSVANTEAFF,TGCAGTGTTGCGAACACTGAAGCTTTCTTT